Each of the 10 T cell receptor beta chains below was sequenced from the same sample in a study of technical replicates of blood from a few donors. Assay used: immunoSEQ multiplex PCR; TCRdb lists only in-frame clones, some missing. The sample records tens of thousands of clones, 94% being singletons. Sequenced: T cells isolated from PBMCs. The receptors originated from a human donor in good health.

The chain links TRBV5-1 to TRBJ1-4, with D maybe TRBD1 (6 bases). Germline-derived CDR1 and CDR2 are SGHRS and YFSETQ. The V gene lost 6 bases and the J gene lost 6 bases, with 15 bases spanning the gap. The CDR3 contains 14 residues. The CDR3 loop reads CASTQDRGHEKLFF. The DNA of the CDR3 is TGCGCCAGCACCCAGGACAGAGGACATGAAAAACTGTTTTTT.

The rearrangement uses TRBV7-9 and TRBJ2-1; no clear D. The CDR3 consists of 13 residues. CDR1 SEHNR and CDR2 FQNEAQ come from the germline V gene (reference sequence). V shed 2 bases and J shed 6 bases, with 8 bases lying between them. CDR3 loop: CASSLYVSNEQFF. The CDR3 DNA sequence: TGTGCCAGCAGCTTATATGTCAGCAATGAGCAGTTCTTC.

This sequence joins TRBV7-9 and TRBJ1-5; the D gene is possibly TRBD1 (6 bases). The CDR3 loop spans 16 amino acids. The V and J ends lost 3 bases and 4 bases respectively, with 16 bases between them. Germline-derived CDR1 and CDR2 are SEHNR and FQNEAQ (reference sequence). The CDR3 region is CASSLTGTLENQPQHF. The CDR3 DNA reads as TGTGCCAGCAGCTTGACCGGGACACTGGAAAATCAGCCCCAGCATTTT.

The rearrangement uses TRBV10-1 and TRBJ1-1; D call uncertain. The germline V gene has CDR1 WNHNN and CDR2 SYGVQD (reference sequence). V was pared by 0 bases and J by 1 base, with 12 bases between. CDR3 length equals 16 residues. The CDR3 is CASSESTRVKNTEAFF. In DNA, the CDR3 is TGCGCCAGCAGTGAGTCGACTCGGGTAAAGAACACTGAAGCTTTCTTT.

Only one count was recorded for this clone. The chain combines TRBV4-1 with TRBJ2-1, with 11 bases identical to TRBD2. With 4 bases clipped from V and 8 bases from J, the junction kept 10 bases outside the gene matches. CDR1 and CDR2 from the germline V gene are MGHRA and YSYEKL. The CDR3 totals 16 residues. The CDR3 nucleotides are TGCGCCAGCAGCCTTCTTAGCGGGGGGGCCGGGGATGAGCAGTTCTTC. This encodes CASSLLSGGAGDEQFF.

This clone has just one count. CDR3 sequence reads: CASSYSGAYEQYF. In DNA form, the CDR3 reads TGTGCCAGCAGCTATAGCGGGGCCTACGAGCAGTACTTC. The chain recombines TRBV7-2 with TRBJ2-7, with 8 bases matching TRBD2. Germline values: CDR1 SGHTA, CDR2 FQGNSA. V dropped 4 bases and J dropped 2; count of bases not matched to a gene: 1. This CDR3 contains 13 residues.

The chain couples TRBV19 to TRBJ1-2; D is perhaps TRBD1 (6 bases). Looked up from germline, CDR1 is LNHDA and CDR2 is SQIVND (reference sequence). CDR3 length: 13 residues. Trimming cost V 5 bases and J 0 bases, with 7 bases left between them. The CDR3 nucleotides read TGTGCCAGTAGTCCAGGGGCTAACTATGGCTACACCTTC. As protein: CASSPGANYGYTF. The variable domain in full, with the rest retrieved from reference TRBV19 and TRBJ1-2, is DGGITQSPKYLFRKEGQNVTLSCEQNLNHDAMYWYRQDPGQGLRLIYYSQIVNDFQKGDIAEGYSVSREKKESFPLTVTSAQKNPTAFYLCASSPGANYGYTFGSGTRLTVV.

The chain uses TRBV5-6 and TRBJ2-7; 7 nucleotides line up with TRBD1. The length of the CDR3 is 18 residues. Germline V gives CDR1 SGHDT, CDR2 YYEEEE. With 4 bases clipped from V and 2 bases from J, the junction kept 18 bases outside the gene matches. DNA of the CDR3: TGTGCCAGCAGCCCATCGGCCAAGAAGGGACAGTCCCCCTACGAGCAGTACTTC. Amino acids: CASSPSAKKGQSPYEQYF. The whole variable domain, remainder taken from reference TRBV5-6 and TRBJ2-7, is DAGVTQSPTHLIKTRGQQVTLRCSPKSGHDTVSWYQQALGQGPQFIFQYYEEEERQRGNFPDRFSGHQFPNYSSELNVNALLLGDSALYLCASSPSAKKGQSPYEQYFGPGTRLTVT.

This chain links TRBV6-5 with TRBJ2-1, with D tentatively TRBD1 (5 bases). Germline V lookup: CDR1 MNHEY, CDR2 SVGAGI. This CDR3 spans 15 amino acids. Trimming shortened V by 2 bases and J by 7 bases, and 15 bases separated the two germline ends. The chain's CDR3 is CASSYTWQGGNEQFF. CDR3 sequence (DNA): TGTGCCAGCAGTTACACGTGGCAGGGTGGGAATGAGCAGTTCTTC.

The chain is built from TRBV7-9 and TRBJ2-1, with TRBD1 matching 10 bases. V gave up 4 bases and J gave up 3 bases; unmatched junction bases: 9. Germline values: CDR1 SEHNR, CDR2 FQNEAQ (reference sequence). This CDR3 has 17 amino acids. The CDR3 sequence is CASSSGPGQGFYNEQFF. CDR3 DNA: TGTGCCAGCAGCTCCGGCCCGGGACAGGGGTTCTACAATGAGCAGTTCTTC.